These 14 T cell receptor beta chains came from one sample sequenced in a study of control samples from healthy donors and cancer patients. TCRdb's copy holds only in-frame clones and misses some; the assay was immunoSEQ multiplex PCR. The sample has more than 95,000 clones; roughly 91% are singletons. Sequenced material: PBMCs. The receptors originated from a man in his 60s with lung cancer.

This chain connects TRBV4-1 to TRBJ2-2, with 8 bases aligning to TRBD1. The CDR3 has 17 amino acids. Per germline, CDR1 MGHRA and CDR2 YSYEKL. The ends lost 2 bases at V and 5 bases at J; junction bases unmatched: 10. The CDR3 region has the DNA TGCGCCAGCAGCCAACCCCCAGGGGGCGCGGTGACCGGGGAGCTGTTTTTT. Residues: CASSQPPGGAVTGELFF.

The V call is TRBV9, the J call TRBJ2-1; D may correspond to TRBD1 or TRBD2 (5 bases each). This CDR3 is 13 amino acids long. The germline gives CDR1 SGDLS, CDR2 YYNGEE. V lost 3 bases to trimming and J lost 8 bases, with 12 bases between them. The DNA for the CDR3 is TGTGCCAGCAGCGAGGGGACGAACTATGAGCAGTTCTTC. Translating gives CASSEGTNYEQFF.

In this sample, this clone turned up once. The gene calls are TRBV10-2 and TRBJ1-4; D might be TRBD1 (6 bases). V was clipped by 3 bases and J by 5 bases, with 13 bases between them. The CDR3 totals 15 residues. From germline, CDR1 is WSHSY and CDR2 SAAADI. The CDR3 DNA is TGCGCCAGCAGTGACCATCGGGGGCAAAATGAAAAACTGTTTTTT. Translation: CASSDHRGQNEKLFF.

The chain links TRBV30 to TRBJ2-3; 9 nucleotides line up with TRBD2. The V gene end was trimmed by 0 bases and the J gene end by 5 bases; junction bases not matched to a gene: 12. CDR3 length: 17 residues. Looked up from germline, CDR1 is GTSNPN and CDR2 is SVGIG (reference sequence). The CDR3 sequence is CAWSVLGLAKDRDTQYF. DNA of the CDR3: TGTGCCTGGAGTGTACTAGGACTAGCGAAAGACAGAGATACGCAGTATTTT.

The chain has TRBV7-2 and TRBJ2-3; no clear D gene. V was shortened by 2 bases and J by 6 bases, with 6 bases between the two germline ends. CDR1 is SGHTA and CDR2 is FQGNSA in the germline V gene. The CDR3 runs 12 residues. CDR3 DNA: TGTGCCAGCAGCTTATTTTCTGATACGCAGTATTTT. This translates into CASSLFSDTQYF.

V and J are TRBV29-1 and TRBJ2-6, with 7 bases fitting TRBD1. The CDR3 is 17 amino acids. Trimming cost V 7 bases and J 3 bases; bases outside gene matches: 15. Germline CDR1 and CDR2: SQVTM and ANQGSEA. CDR3 DNA sequence: TGCAGCGCTGCACAGGGGTTCCAACCGGGTGGGGCCAACGTCCTGACTTTC. Amino acids: CSAAQGFQPGGANVLTF.

This sequence joins TRBV5-4 and TRBJ1-1, with D tentatively TRBD1 (5 bases). Germline CDR1 and CDR2: SGHNT and YYREEE (reference sequence). The CDR3 runs to 14 residues. Trimming removed 3 bases from V and 2 bases from J, with 11 bases in between. CDR3 residues: CASSSVGENTEAFF. CDR3 DNA sequence: TGTGCCAGCAGCTCTGTAGGGGAAAACACTGAAGCTTTCTTT.

The V and J genes are TRBV14 and TRBJ1-2, with D perhaps matching TRBD1 (6 bases). Germline V gene sequence: CDR1 SGHDN, CDR2 FVKESK. The CDR3 contains 18 residues. V lost 0 bases to trimming and J lost 3 bases, with 20 bases between them. CDR3: CASSQDMRMGAWDYGYTF. CDR3 DNA: TGTGCCAGCAGCCAAGATATGAGAATGGGGGCCTGGGACTATGGCTACACCTTC. Variable domain in full (rest from reference TRBV14 and TRBJ1-2): EAGVTQFPSHSVIEKGQTVTLRCDPISGHDNLYWYRRVMGKEIKFLLHFVKESKQDESGMPNNRFLAERTGGTYSTLKVQPAELEDSGVYFCASSQDMRMGAWDYGYTFGSGTRLTVV.

V gene TRBV6-5 combines with J gene TRBJ2-1; no clear D gene. Per germline, CDR1 MNHEY and CDR2 SVGAGI. The CDR3 consists of 16 residues. V lost 2 bases and J 1 base, leaving 12 bases between the germline ends. The CDR3 DNA follows: TGTGCCAGCAGTTACAACCCCCGGTCGTCCTACAATGAGCAGTTCTTC. It codes for CASSYNPRSSYNEQFF.

The rearrangement links TRBV10-3 to TRBJ1-1; D may be TRBD1 (5 bases). Trimming took off 7 bases at V and 3 bases at J, with 21 bases between the two ends. This CDR3 region has 16 residues. CDR1 and CDR2 from the germline V gene are ENHRY and SYGVKD. The CDR3 bases are TGTGCCATCAAACCCACCAGCCAGGTAGGGGACACTGAAGCTTTCTTT. This sequence encodes CAIKPTSQVGDTEAFF.

The gene calls are TRBV28 and TRBJ2-1; 10 bases map to TRBD1. The V gene's germline CDR1 is MDHEN and CDR2 SYDVKM. The CDR3 has 15 amino acids. Trimming cost V 7 bases and J 9 bases; bases outside gene matches: 12. The CDR3 is CASTGAGQGSGEQFF. The CDR3 DNA is TGTGCCAGCACAGGGGCGGGACAGGGGTCGGGTGAGCAGTTCTTC.

A single count supports this clone. The chain is built from TRBV7-3 and TRBJ2-1; 9 bases are a match to TRBD1. J gave up 8 bases and V 2 bases, and 10 bases lay outside the gene matches. CDR3 size: 16 residues. Germline-derived CDR1 and CDR2 are SGHTA and FQGTGA. The DNA of the CDR3 is TGTGCCAGCAGCTTACGACCGGGACAGGGAGGGGATGAGCAGTTCTTC. Translation: CASSLRPGQGGDEQFF.

The V and J genes are TRBV2 and TRBJ1-4, with TRBD1 matching 9 bases. Germline CDR1 SNHLY, CDR2 FYNNEI. This CDR3 comprises 15 residues. The J segment lost 8 bases and the V segment lost 6 bases, leaving 10 bases of the junction unmatched. CDR3 protein: CASRDNRGHVEKLFF. CDR3 sequence (DNA): TGTGCCAGCAGGGATAACAGGGGGCATGTGGAAAAACTGTTTTTT.

The CDR3 region is CASSLESAVAYEQYF. The CDR3 nucleotides are TGTGCCAGCAGCTTAGAAAGCGCGGTAGCCTACGAGCAGTACTTC. The chain employs TRBV11-2 and TRBJ2-7; unclear D gene. V was cut by 0 bases and J by 2 bases, with 11 bases left in between. CDR3 length: 15 amino acids. The germline V gene encodes CDR1 SGHAT and CDR2 FQNNGV.